This T cell receptor beta chain was identified in a study of chemoradiotherapy in HPV16-positive cancers. Study-level points and caveats: Better recurrence-free survival went with HPV-responsive T-cell expansion in HPV16-positive patients. HPV-specific T cells were functionally defined from only a couple of HPV16-positive patients. Candidate HPV-specific clones and E7-related TCR motifs grew in tumor during treatment.

Regarding this clone: Antigen unknown.

Germline loops: CDR1 LNHDA, CDR2 SQIVND (reference sequence). The CDR3 spans 15 residues. V gave up 1 base and J gave up 2 bases, with 9 bases separating them. The protocol was immunoSEQ multiplex PCR, while the TCRdb copy is restricted to in-frame clones and leaves out a portion. The sample gives fewer than 15,000 clones, around two thirds of which show up once; roughly a sixth is in the top ten. Samples were taken several times over chemoradiotherapy. The sequence was obtained from a human donor with HPV-associated anogenital cancer. This material was obtained from a patient who underwent chemoradiotherapy. This chain joins TRBV19 and TRBJ1-5; tentative D call: TRBD1 (6 bases). The CDR3 bases are TGTGCCAGTAGTATAGCAGGGGTTCGCAATCAGCCCCAGCATTTT. The encoded protein is CASSIAGVRNQPQHF.